This is a list of T cell receptor beta chains from one sample in a study of blood T cell repertoires in COVID-19. TCRdb's copy holds only in-frame clones and misses some; the assay was immunoSEQ multiplex PCR. The sample includes 53,000 or so clones, around nine tenths seen only once; the top ten take approximately 2.8%. The material sequenced was peripheral blood. The receptors here all came from a human donor in a cohort sampled during active COVID-19. CDR3s include the opening cysteine and the closing phenylalanine or tryptophan. D genes are given only for firm matches. Clone sizes are given selectively: once, few, many, or a class where the clone is expanded.

>NA|TRBJ2-3|TRBV19|NA
TGTGCCAGTAGTATGGCCCCGTTTGGTAACCGTCTCACAGATACGCAGTATTTT
CASSMAPFGNRLTDTQYF
>NA|TRBJ2-3|TRBV5-1|NA
TGCGCCAGCAGCTCAGGGGTGAGCACAGATACGCAGTATTTT
CASSSGVSTDTQYF
>NA|TRBJ2-7|TRBV6-5|NA
TGTGCCAGCATAGGGGAATCCTACGAGCAGTACTTC
CASIGESYEQYF
>NA|TRBJ1-1|TRBV6-6|few
TGTGCCAGCATGGTTCCAGGGTTGAACACTGAAGCTTTCTTT
CASMVPGLNTEAFF
>NA|TRBJ2-2|TRBV9|NA
TGTGCCAGCAGCGTAGCAGGGCCTACGAACACCGGGGAGCTGTTTTTT
CASSVAGPTNTGELFF
>NA|TRBJ2-3|TRBV24-1|NA
TGTGCCACCAGTGCCAGAGCGGGCACAGATACGCAGTATTTT
CATSARAGTDTQYF
>TRBD2|TRBJ2-3|TRBV6-6|NA
TGTGCCAGCAGTTACCTGCGGGAGGCCACAGATACGCAGTATTTT
CASSYLREATDTQYF
>NA|TRBJ2-7|TRBV5-4|NA
TGTGCCAGCAGCCCTTCGGGAGCGACGTACTACGAGCAGTACTTC
CASSPSGATYYEQYF
>NA|TRBJ1-2|TRBV10-3|NA
TGTGCCATCTTCGCACTGCAGGACTATGGCTACACCTTC
CAIFALQDYGYTF
>NA|TRBJ2-2|TRBV28|once
TGTGCCAGCAGCCAAAACACCGGGGAGCTGTTTTTT
CASSQNTGELFF
>NA|TRBJ1-1|TRBV21-1|NA
TGTGCCAGCAGCAAGAACAGGGGGAACACTGAAGCTTTCTTT
CASSKNRGNTEAFF
>NA|TRBJ2-2|TRBV6-6|NA
TGTGCCAGCAGTTGGGAGATGAGAAACACCGGGGAGCTGTTTTTT
CASSWEMRNTGELFF
>NA|TRBJ2-1|TRBV2|NA
TGTGCCAGCAGTGAGGTGGGCGTAACCTCCTACAATGAGCAGTTCTTC
CASSEVGVTSYNEQFF
>NA|TRBJ1-4|TRBV7-4|NA
TGTGCCAGCAGACCTCCCTCGGCCAGGGCCACTAATGAAAAACTGTTTTTT
CASRPPSARATNEKLFF
>TRBD1|TRBJ1-4|TRBV5-4|once
TGTGCCAGCAGCCGACAGGGATTAGAAGAAAAACTGTTTTTT
CASSRQGLEEKLFF
>TRBD1|TRBJ1-2|TRBV4-3|NA
TGCGCCAGCAGCCAAGATAAGGGGGCCATCTATGGCTACACCTTC
CASSQDKGAIYGYTF
>NA|TRBJ2-1|TRBV10-3|once
TGTGCCACCCTGCCTCAGGGCCCGTACAATGAGCAGTTCTTC
CATLPQGPYNEQFF
>NA|TRBJ2-2|TRBV4-2|NA
TGTGCCAGCAGCCAAGGGTCCACGGGGACCGGGGAGCTGTTTTTT
CASSQGSTGTGELFF
>TRBD1|TRBJ2-3|TRBV10-3|NA
TGTGCCATCAGCTCGGCCGGGACAGGGGGCGGAGATACGCAGTATTTT
CAISSAGTGGGDTQYF
>NA|TRBJ1-1|TRBV12-3/TRBV12-4|NA
TGTGCCAGCAGGTTAGGTGGCCAGTCCGAAGCTTTCTTT
CASRLGGQSEAFF
>TRBD1|TRBJ1-2|TRBV5-5|NA
TGTGCCAGCAGACAAGAACAGGGGTTTCCTAACTATGGCTACACCTTC
CASRQEQGFPNYGYTF
>NA|TRBJ2-4|TRBV6-5|NA
TGTGCCAGCAGCCTAGACAGTTACAAAAACATTCAGTACTTC
CASSLDSYKNIQYF
>NA|TRBJ2-5|TRBV30|NA
TGTGCCTGGAGAGCGGGAGAGACCCAGTACTTC
CAWRAGETQYF
>TRBD1|TRBJ1-4|TRBV6-5|NA
TGTGCCAGCGGCATCGACAGGGGACTAACAGAAAAACTGTTTTTT
CASGIDRGLTEKLFF
>NA|TRBJ2-2|TRBV18|NA
TGTGCCAGCTCACCTAACTCGATCACCGGGGAGCTGTTTTTT
CASSPNSITGELFF
>TRBD1|TRBJ2-1|TRBV25-1|NA
TGTGCCAGCAGTCCCGGGACAGGCAATGAGCAGTTCTTC
CASSPGTGNEQFF
>TRBD1|TRBJ1-2|TRBV9|NA
TGTGCCAGCAGCGTAGTGGGACAGGGGAGAGGCTACACCTTC
CASSVVGQGRGYTF
>NA|TRBJ1-6|TRBV10-3|NA
TGTGCCATCAGTGAGCCGCTGTGGGCCCCACATTCACCCCTCCACTTT
CAISEPLWAPHSPLHF
>TRBD1|TRBJ1-6|TRBV5-1|few
TGCGCCAGTTCAACGATCGGACAGGGAAATTCACCCCTCCACTTT
CASSTIGQGNSPLHF
>NA|TRBJ2-5|TRBV14|once
TGTGCCAGCAGCCCAGGGTCTCCCCCTTGGGGATACCAAGAGACCCAGTACTTC
CASSPGSPPWGYQETQYF
>NA|TRBJ2-1|TRBV10-1|NA
TGCGCCAGCGGCAGCGGGTACGACAATGAGCAGTTCTTC
CASGSGYDNEQFF
>TRBD2|TRBJ2-5|TRBV14|NA
TGTGCCAGCAGCCAGAAGACTAGCGGGATCCCTGGGACCCAGTACTTC
CASSQKTSGIPGTQYF
>NA|TRBJ1-6|TRBV9|NA
TGTGCCAGCAGCGTGGGGGGGATTAGCTCCTATAATTCACCCCTCCACTTT
CASSVGGISSYNSPLHF
>NA|TRBJ2-3|TRBV19|NA
TGTGCCAGTAGTATGTGGGAGAGAGGGAGAACGCAGTATTTT
CASSMWERGRTQYF
>NA|TRBJ2-5|TRBV5-1|NA
TGCGCCAGCAGCATTTCGACCGGGTTGGAGACCCAGTACTTC
CASSISTGLETQYF
>NA|TRBJ1-1|TRBV5-1|NA
TGCGCCAGCAGCGACCAGGGACAATTCCGCCCAAGGCTCTTT
CASSDQGQFRPRLF
>TRBD1|TRBJ2-4|TRBV29-1|NA
TGCAGCGTTGAGACGACAGGGTTAGCCAAAAACATTCAGTACTTC
CSVETTGLAKNIQYF
>NA|TRBJ1-2|TRBV5-5|NA
TGTGCCAGCAGCTCCCCGGGACTGCACTATGGCTACACCTTC
CASSSPGLHYGYTF
>NA|TRBJ2-3|TRBV21-1|NA
TGTGCCAGCAGCAAAGAGGGGTGGGACAGCGAAGTCTCTGCAGATACGCAGTATTTT
CASSKEGWDSEVSADTQYF
>TRBD2|TRBJ2-3|TRBV3-1/TRBV3-2|NA
TGTGCCAGCAGCCAAGCGGGAGGGGTCACAGATACGCAGTATTTT
CASSQAGGVTDTQYF
>TRBD2|TRBJ2-5|TRBV29-1|NA
TGCAGCGTTGTTCTCCTAGCGGGAGTTGGGGAGACCCAGTACTTC
CSVVLLAGVGETQYF
>NA|TRBJ1-5|TRBV28|NA
TGTGCCAGCAGTTTGGAGCAGGGGTCCCAGCCCCAGCATTTT
CASSLEQGSQPQHF
>NA|TRBJ1-1|TRBV20-1|NA
TGCAGTGCTAGTCCAGGTCTCGACACTGAAGCTTTCTTT
CSASPGLDTEAFF
>TRBD1|TRBJ2-7|TRBV11-3|NA
TGTGCCAGGCCGGGACAGGTCTACGACGAGCAGTACTTC
CARPGQVYDEQYF
>NA|TRBJ2-3|TRBV4-3|NA
TGCGCCAGCAGCCAAGGGAGGGGGGGGACGCAGTATTTT
CASSQGRGGTQYF
>NA|TRBJ2-1|TRBV14|NA
TGTGCCAGCAGCCAAGGCACCTGGAGCTCCTACAATGAGCAGTTCTTC
CASSQGTWSSYNEQFF
>TRBD1|TRBJ1-4|TRBV9|NA
TGTGCCAGCAGCCTATCCGGCGGGACAGGGAGGGTCGACGAACTGTTTTTT
CASSLSGGTGRVDELFF
>NA|TRBJ1-1|TRBV6-5|once
TGTGCCAGCAGTTACCAGGGCGGGGGCACTGAAGCTTTCTTT
CASSYQGGGTEAFF
>TRBD2|TRBJ2-3|TRBV29-1|NA
TGCAGCGTGGGACTAGCGGGGACTAATACGCAGTATTTT
CSVGLAGTNTQYF
>NA|TRBJ1-5|TRBV15|NA
TGTGCCACCAGCAGGGGAGGGGACGAGAATCAGCCCCAGCATTTT
CATSRGGDENQPQHF
>NA|TRBJ2-3|TRBV7-2|NA
TGTGCCAGCAGCTTAGCGGGCGGGACCCTTGATACGCAGTATTTT
CASSLAGGTLDTQYF
>NA|TRBJ1-5|TRBV6-5|NA
TGTGCCAGCAGGAGGACACTGGATCAGCCCCAGCATTTT
CASRRTLDQPQHF
>TRBD2|TRBJ2-1|TRBV4-1|NA
TGCGCCAGCAGCCAGTTGGCGGGAGGGAGTAATGAGCAGTTCTTC
CASSQLAGGSNEQFF